These T cell receptor beta chains were read from a single sample in a study of CD8+ T cells in alopecia areata. Produced via immunoSEQ multiplex PCR; TCRdb's table is partial and in-frame only. The sample yields 210,000 or so clones, approximately 65% seen once. Sample: CD4+ T cells sorted from blood, taken at week 44, from a patient treated with tofacitinib. These receptors came from a human donor with alopecia areata. Each CDR3 is given with its conserved first and last residue. Fields, in order: D gene, V gene, J gene, clone size, CDR3 length, CDR3 DNA, CDR3 protein. D genes are given only for firm matches. A row's size may be missing; if present it is once, few, many or a size class.

.	TRBV5-1	TRBJ1-1	few	14	TGCGCCAGCAGCTTGTTTCCCGGGAACACTGAAGCTTTCTTT	CASSLFPGNTEAFF
.	TRBV9	TRBJ2-7	.	13	TGTGCCAGCAGCGTAGGGGTAATACACGAGCAGTACTTC	CASSVGVIHEQYF
.	TRBV7-2	TRBJ2-7	.	12	TGTGCCAGCAGCTCCCTTTCCTACGAGCAGTACTTC	CASSSLSYEQYF
.	TRBV28	TRBJ2-7	few	15	TGTGCCAGCAGTGCAAGGCAGGGATGGGTGTCTGGGCAGTACTTC	CASSARQGWVSGQYF
TRBD1	TRBV29-1	TRBJ2-7	.	13	TGCAGCGTTGTCGACAGGGATGGGTACGAGCAGTACTTC	CSVVDRDGYEQYF
TRBD1	TRBV9	TRBJ1-6	.	14	TGTGCCAGCAGCACAACAGGGGATAATTCACCCCTCCACTTT	CASSTTGDNSPLHF
TRBD2	TRBV11-1	TRBJ2-1	.	16	TGTGCCAGCAGCTCCCGACTAGCGGGGGGGTACAATGAGCAGTTCTTC	CASSSRLAGGYNEQFF
.	TRBV2	TRBJ1-5	.	15	TGTGCCAGCCAACCAGGGATCAAGGTAGATCAGCCCCAGCATTTT	CASQPGIKVDQPQHF
.	TRBV9	TRBJ2-7	.	13	TGTGCCAGCAGCCCCATGGGGGCGGGAGAGCAGTACTTC	CASSPMGAGEQYF
.	TRBV30	TRBJ2-7	few	14	TGTGCCTGGAGTGTTGGGGGAGCCTCCTACGAGCAGTACTTC	CAWSVGGASYEQYF
.	TRBV29-1	TRBJ1-4	.	13	TGCAGCGTTGCCGACATCCTGGGAGAAAAACTGTTTTTT	CSVADILGEKLFF
.	TRBV4-3	TRBJ2-7	few	15	TGCGCCAGCAGCCAAGGCGCATGGAGCTCCTACGAGCAGTACTTC	CASSQGAWSSYEQYF
.	TRBV5-1	TRBJ2-2	.	14	TGCGCCAGCAGCGAGGGACAAACGTCCGGGGAGCTGTTTTTT	CASSEGQTSGELFF
.	TRBV6-5	TRBJ1-2	.	13	TGTGCCAGCAGGGGAGGGCCTCCCTATGGCTACACCTTC	CASRGGPPYGYTF
.	TRBV9	TRBJ2-1	.	14	TGTGCCAGCAGCGTAGATGGGGGAATCGATGAGCAGTTCTTC	CASSVDGGIDEQFF
TRBD1	TRBV4-3	TRBJ2-5	.	15	TGCGCCAGCAGCCAAGAGCAGGGGGACCAAGAGACCCAGTACTTC	CASSQEQGDQETQYF
TRBD1	TRBV29-1	TRBJ1-1	.	14	TGCAGCGTTGAAAATAGGGGACAGGGCGCTGAAGCTTTCTTT	CSVENRGQGAEAFF
.	TRBV29-1	TRBJ1-1	.	13	TGCAGCGTTGAAGGAAGGCAGAACACTGAAGCTTTCTTT	CSVEGRQNTEAFF
TRBD1	TRBV2	TRBJ2-2	few	14	TGTGCCAGCTTGCGGGGACAGGCTGACGGGGAGCTGTTTTTT	CASLRGQADGELFF
.	TRBV27	TRBJ2-7	.	12	TGTGCCAGCAGTTTGTTACTTGGACAGATGTTCTTC	CASSLLLGQMFF